One sample yielded the 26 T cell receptor beta chains listed below, sequenced in a study of vaccination effects on CD4 cells after COVID-19. The repertoire was sequenced with immunoSEQ multiplex PCR; TCRdb's copy has only in-frame clones and lacks some. The sample lists approximately 30,000 clones; roughly 62% were seen once. Expansion of antigen-specific CD4+ T cells with viral peptide pools was carried out by the ViraFEST assay before sequencing. Following culture for approximately ten days, CD4+ T cells were isolated. No antigens are known for them. Here the sequenced sample was CD4+ T cells from PBMCs cultured with HCoV-229E spike peptides, taken before COVID-19 vaccination. These receptors came from a human donor who received a COVID-19 vaccine.

This chain uses TRBV6-2 or TRBV6-3 with TRBJ1-2; D gene ambiguous. This CDR3 region has 14 residues. Germline V gene data show CDR1 as MNHEY and CDR2 as SVGEGT. The germline V and J ends were trimmed by 4 bases and 10 bases, with 19 bases remaining between them. CDR3 amino acids: CASSFRANPVLYTF. In DNA, the CDR3 is TGTGCCAGCAGTTTCCGGGCCAACCCTGTTCTCTACACCTTC.

This sequence joins TRBV16 and TRBJ2-7; D possibly corresponds to TRBD1 (5 bases). Germline V lookup: CDR1 KGHSY, CDR2 FQNENV. CDR3 size: 18 residues. The V end was cut by 0 bases, the J end by 2 bases, with 20 bases between. The chain's CDR3 is CASSQSRDSHQDPYEQYF. DNA of the CDR3: TGTGCCAGCAGCCAATCCCGAGACAGCCACCAAGACCCCTACGAGCAGTACTTC. Full variable domain (outside the CDR3, taken from reference TRBV16 and TRBJ2-7): GEEVAQTPKHLVRGEGQKAKLYCAPIKGHSYVFWYQQVLKNEFKFLISFQNENVFDETGMPKERFSAKCLPNSPCSLEIQATKLEDSAVYFCASSQSRDSHQDPYEQYFGPGTRLTVT.

This chain connects TRBV6-6 to TRBJ1-1; D is perhaps TRBD1 (5 bases). Germline V gene data show CDR1 as MNHNY and CDR2 as SVGAGI (reference sequence). The CDR3 is 10 residues long. V was cut by 6 bases and J by 7 bases, with 6 bases left in between. CDR3 bases: TGTGCCAGCAGCGGGGGTGAAGCTTTCTTT. Translation gives CASSGGEAFF.

This clone was detected once. For the CDR3, the DNA is TGTGCCAGCAGCTTTGGACTAGCGGGGGGAAGCACAGATACGCAGTATTTT. Protein: CASSFGLAGGSTDTQYF. The chain uses TRBV9 and TRBJ2-3, with 14 positions matching TRBD2. The germline gives CDR1 SGDLS, CDR2 YYNGEE. This CDR3 is 17 amino acids long. The J segment lost 0 bases and the V segment lost 4 bases, leaving 4 bases of the junction unmatched.

J is TRBJ2-3 and V is TRBV28, with D perhaps TRBD1 (6 bases). CDR3 size: 12 residues. Trimming removed 11 bases at V and 2 bases at J, with 11 bases between. Per the germline V gene, CDR1 is MDHEN and CDR2 is SYDVKM. The CDR3 region is CAVGQITDTQYF. In DNA, the CDR3 is TGTGCCGTCGGACAGATCACAGATACGCAGTATTTT.

The rearrangement uses TRBV28 and TRBJ1-1; D is unresolved. Germline values: CDR1 MDHEN, CDR2 SYDVKM. The V end lost 5 bases, the J end lost 1 base, and 8 bases lay between the germline ends. The CDR3 covers 13 residues. In DNA, the CDR3 is TGTGCCAGCAGTCTCCCCGGGAACACTGAAGCTTTCTTT. It yields the protein CASSLPGNTEAFF.

The chain joins TRBV11-3 to TRBJ1-1; D is ambiguous. With 6 bases removed from V and 2 bases from J, the gap between germline ends came to 13 bases. CDR1 and CDR2 (germline): SGHNT, YENEEA. CDR3 size: 14 residues. CDR3 in DNA: TGTGCCAGCAGTCCCGGACGGAGTAACACTGAAGCTTTCTTT. Its translation: CASSPGRSNTEAFF. Combining the CDR3 with reference TRBV11-3 and TRBJ1-1 gives the whole variable domain EAGVVQSPRYKIIEKKQPVAFWCNPISGHNTLYWYLQNLGQGPELLIRYENEEAVDDSQLPKDRFSAERLKGVDSTLKIQPAELGDSAVYLCASSPGRSNTEAFFGQGTRLTVV.

The rearrangement joins TRBV5-1 to TRBJ2-3; 9 bases are a match to TRBD1. V gave up 4 bases and J gave up 6 bases; unmatched junction bases: 6. The CDR3 spans 14 residues. In germline, CDR1 is SGHRS, CDR2 YFSETQ. The CDR3 protein is CASSLDRGWDTQYF. CDR3 nucleotide sequence: TGCGCCAGCAGCCTGGACAGGGGATGGGATACGCAGTATTTT.

This chain links TRBV13 with TRBJ1-4; 9 bases match TRBD1. The trim removed 9 bases at V and 10 bases at J, leaving 15 bases unmatched. The CDR3 consists of 15 residues. Germline V lookup: CDR1 PRHDT, CDR2 FYEKMQ (reference sequence). CDR3 sequence: CASSTYRDRDGKLFF. CDR3 nucleotide sequence: TGTGCCAGTAGCACTTACCGGGACAGGGACGGAAAACTGTTTTTT.

This clone was recorded a few times. The V call is TRBV28, the J call TRBJ1-2, with D unresolved. This CDR3 is built from 13 residues. V lost 4 bases and J 8 bases, leaving 14 bases between the germline ends. Germline CDR1 MDHEN, CDR2 SYDVKM. The CDR3 region is CASSSGALKGYTF. In nucleotides, the CDR3 is TGTGCCAGCAGTTCGGGAGCTCTAAAGGGCTACACCTTC.

The genes are TRBV7-2 and TRBJ2-2, with 13 bases matching TRBD2. This CDR3 region has 17 residues. CDR1 SGHTA and CDR2 FQGNSA come from the germline V gene. V lost 3 bases and J lost 8; bases outside the gene matches: 9. For the CDR3, the DNA is TGTGCCAGCAGCTTCGACAGACTAGCGGGAGGCTATGGGGAGCTGTTTTTT. It encodes CASSFDRLAGGYGELFF.

This chain joins TRBV5-1 and TRBJ1-1; D is possibly TRBD1 (6 bases). Looked up from germline, CDR1 is SGHRS and CDR2 is YFSETQ. The CDR3 consists of 14 residues. V gave up 6 bases and J gave up 1 base, with 13 bases separating them. The CDR3 nucleotides read TGCGCCAGCACCTGGGGGGGGCCGAACACTGAAGCTTTCTTT. As protein: CASTWGGPNTEAFF.

This chain joins TRBV3-1 (or the pseudogene TRBV3-2) and TRBJ2-1, with D perhaps being TRBD1 or TRBD2 (6 bases each). Trimming left V 1 base short and J 4 bases short, with 8 bases between. CDR3 length: 14 residues. The germline V gene has CDR1 LGHDT and CDR2 YNNKEL (reference sequence). CDR3 DNA: TGTGCCAGCAGCCAAGGGGGGGCTTACAATGAGCAGTTCTTC. Its protein is CASSQGGAYNEQFF.

The gene calls are TRBV6-1 and TRBJ1-3, with D possibly matching TRBD1 (5 bases). Deletions cut 1 base from V and 4 bases from J, with 14 bases between. Per the germline V gene, CDR1 is MNHNS and CDR2 is SASEGT. The CDR3 covers 16 residues. The CDR3 bases are TGTGCCAGCAGTGAAGGAAATCGGGGGACCGGAAACACCATATATTTT. Its protein product is CASSEGNRGTGNTIYF.

The gene calls are TRBV11-3 and TRBJ2-1; D is undetermined. Germline-derived CDR1 and CDR2 are SGHNT and YENEEA. The length of the CDR3 is 13 residues. With 5 bases removed from V and 7 bases from J, the gap between germline ends came to 12 bases. Written as DNA, the CDR3 is TGTGCCAGCAGCCAGGCCCTGGGGAATGAGCAGTTCTTC. The encoded protein is CASSQALGNEQFF.

This clone has only a few counts. In DNA, the CDR3 is TGTGCCAGCAGCCTTTGGGGCACAGATACGCAGTATTTT. It codes for CASSLWGTDTQYF. The chain has TRBV11-2 and TRBJ2-3; unclear D gene. Trimming removed 5 bases from V and 1 base from J, with 7 bases in between. The CDR3 runs to 13 residues. Germline CDR1 and CDR2: SGHAT and FQNNGV.

The chain carries TRBV3-1 (or the pseudogene TRBV3-2) and TRBJ2-3, with D possibly TRBD1 on 5 matching bases. Germline CDR1 and CDR2: LGHDT and YNNKEL (reference sequence). This CDR3 spans 15 amino acids. V lost 0 bases to trimming and J lost 2 bases, with 9 bases between them. Here the CDR3 reads CASSQEGVLTDTQYF. The CDR3, as DNA: TGTGCCAGCAGCCAAGAAGGGGTCCTCACAGATACGCAGTATTTT.

This clone showed up just a few times. This chain links TRBV11-2 with TRBJ1-1, with D tentatively TRBD1 (5 bases). Trimming removed 1 base from V and 2 bases from J, with 11 bases in between. The CDR3 contains 15 residues. The germline V gene has CDR1 SGHAT and CDR2 FQNNGV. The CDR3 nucleotides are TGTGCCAGCAGCTTAGCCGGGGGACCTAACACTGAAGCTTTCTTT. The encoded protein is CASSLAGGPNTEAFF.

The rearrangement joins TRBV7-2 to TRBJ2-7, with 7 bases fitting TRBD1. Germline V gives CDR1 SGHTA, CDR2 FQGNSA. The CDR3 runs to 15 residues. With 5 bases clipped from V and 0 bases from J, the junction kept 7 bases outside the gene matches. The DNA of the CDR3 is TGTGCCAGCAGCAGACCGGACAGGAGCTCCTACGAGCAGTACTTC. This encodes CASSRPDRSSYEQYF.

This clone was recorded a few times. The V gene is TRBV6-6, the J gene TRBJ1-2; D is uncertain. Germline V gene data show CDR1 as MNHNY and CDR2 as SVGAGI (reference sequence). This CDR3 is 11 amino acids long. Between the trimmed V and J ends, which lost 7 bases and 2 bases, there was a span of 5 bases. The CDR3 is CASTENYGYTF. DNA for the CDR3: TGTGCCAGCACAGAGAACTATGGCTACACCTTC.

This chain connects TRBV5-4 to TRBJ2-5, with 12 bases aligning to TRBD2. CDR1 SGHNT and CDR2 YYREEE come from the germline V gene (reference sequence). The trim removed 4 bases at V and 1 base at J, leaving 5 bases unmatched. This CDR3 has 16 residues. In DNA, the CDR3 is TGTGCCAGCAGCGGGGGACTAGCGGGCCTCCAAGAGACCCAGTACTTC. The encoded protein is CASSGGLAGLQETQYF.

This chain joins TRBV6-5 and TRBJ1-2; the match to TRBD1 covers 10 bases. The CDR3 runs 15 residues. CDR1 is MNHEY and CDR2 is SVGAGI in the germline V gene. J was trimmed by 3 bases and V by 5 bases; bases with no gene match: 6. CDR3 residues: CASSLPGTGDYGYTF. CDR3 in DNA: TGTGCCAGCAGTCTCCCTGGGACAGGGGACTATGGCTACACCTTC.

This sequence joins TRBV28 and TRBJ1-1; no firm D call. The CDR3 length is 14 residues. Between the trimmed V and J ends, which lost 3 bases and 4 bases, there was a span of 12 bases. Germline values: CDR1 MDHEN, CDR2 SYDVKM. CDR3: CASSLAGRATEAFF. CDR3 coding DNA: TGTGCCAGCAGTTTGGCCGGGAGGGCCACTGAAGCTTTCTTT.

The V call is TRBV10-3, the J call TRBJ2-1; D possibly uses TRBD1 or TRBD2 (5 bases each). Trimming pared 2 bases from V and 5 bases from J, leaving 13 bases between. The CDR3 totals 15 residues. Germline loops: CDR1 ENHRY, CDR2 SYGVKD. The CDR3 coding sequence is TGTGCCATCAGTGAGGGGGGTACTACCCACAATGAGCAGTTCTTC. Translated, it gives CAISEGGTTHNEQFF.

This chain uses TRBV4-3 with TRBJ1-4; 7 nucleotides line up with TRBD1. The trim removed 4 bases at V and 7 bases at J, leaving 18 bases unmatched. The CDR3 has 18 residues. Germline CDR1 reads LGHNA; CDR2 reads YSLEER. The CDR3 DNA sequence: TGCGCCAGCAGCCGCGATACAGGGGCCCTCCTAAAAGGTGAAAAACTGTTTTTT. Its translation: CASSRDTGALLKGEKLFF.

V and J are TRBV23-1 and TRBJ1-2, with D maybe TRBD1 (6 bases). TRBV23-1 is reported as an ORF; its role is uncertain. V was cut by 2 bases and J by 4 bases, with 14 bases left in between. This CDR3 contains 15 residues. CDR3 region: CASSQDRLGIYGYTF. In DNA form, the CDR3 reads TGCGCCAGCAGTCAAGACAGGTTAGGCATCTATGGCTACACCTTC.